This T cell receptor beta chain derives from a study of circulating and synovial CD4+ cells in juvenile arthritis. The germline V gene has CDR1 SGHTA and CDR2 FQGNSA. The CDR3 spans 15 residues. V was cut by 1 base and J by 3 bases, with 10 bases left in between. Overall study results and limits: T cell genome counts differed by at least an order of magnitude between CPL and CD4 samples. Compared with bulk blood, circulating pathogenic-like lymphocytes shared substantially more CDR3 sequences with synovial T cells.

Libraries were prepared by immunoSEQ multiplex PCR; TCRdb keeps only in-frame clonotypes and omits some of them. The table has 34,000 or so clones, approximately 93% seen once. Worth noting for this clone: Antigen unknown.

The sequence came from a human donor with juvenile idiopathic arthritis. The gene calls are TRBV7-2 and TRBJ1-3, with D hard to call. The sequenced sample was CD4+ T cells from blood. The CDR3 is CASSLGQRFGNTIYF. Written as DNA, the CDR3 is TGTGCCAGCAGCTTAGGCCAGCGATTTGGAAACACCATATATTTT.